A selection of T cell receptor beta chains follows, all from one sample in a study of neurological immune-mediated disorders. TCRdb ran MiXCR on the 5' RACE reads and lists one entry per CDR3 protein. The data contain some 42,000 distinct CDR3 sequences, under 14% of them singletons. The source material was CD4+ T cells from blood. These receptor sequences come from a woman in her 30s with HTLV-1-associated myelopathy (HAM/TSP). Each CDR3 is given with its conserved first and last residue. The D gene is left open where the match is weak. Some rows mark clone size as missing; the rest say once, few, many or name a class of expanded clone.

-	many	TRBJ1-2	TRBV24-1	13	TGTGCCACCAGTGATCGTACAGGGTATGGCTACACCTTC	CATSDRTGYGYTF
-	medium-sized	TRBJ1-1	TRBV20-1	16	TGCAGTGCTAGTTTTTGGGGAGGCAAAAAGGCCACTGAAGCTTTCTTT	CSASFWGGKKATEAFF
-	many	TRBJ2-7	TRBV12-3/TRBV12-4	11	TGTGCCAGCAGTTTGGTCGGCGAGCAGTACTTC	CASSLVGEQYF
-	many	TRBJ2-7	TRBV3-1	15	TGTGCCAGCAGCCAAGCTGTCCGGACAGTTTACGAGCAGTACTTC	CASSQAVRTVYEQYF
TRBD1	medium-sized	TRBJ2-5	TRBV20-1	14	TGCAGTGCTAGAGACAGGGGGATGGCAGAGACCCAGTACTTC	CSARDRGMAETQYF
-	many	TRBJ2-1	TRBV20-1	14	TGCAGTGCTAGAGATAAGGGGTATAGGAATGAGCAGTTCTTC	CSARDKGYRNEQFF
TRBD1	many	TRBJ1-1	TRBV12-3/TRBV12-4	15	TGTGCCAGCGCATGGGATCCGGGGACAGACACTGAAGCTTTCTTT	CASAWDPGTDTEAFF
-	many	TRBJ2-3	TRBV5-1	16	TGCGCCAGCCGGGAAACAGGGAAGGGACACACAGATACGCAGTATTTT	CASRETGKGHTDTQYF
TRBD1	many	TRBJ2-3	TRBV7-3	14	TGTGCCAGCAGCCCGGGGACAGGGGCAGATACGCAGTATTTT	CASSPGTGADTQYF
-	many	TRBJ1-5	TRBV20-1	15	TGCAGTGCTAGAGATATGTCGGGGAGCAATCAGCCCCAGCATTTT	CSARDMSGSNQPQHF
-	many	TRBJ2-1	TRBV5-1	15	TGCGCCAGCAGCTTGGAGCGGGTAAGATTGGATGAGCAGTTCTTC	CASSLERVRLDEQFF
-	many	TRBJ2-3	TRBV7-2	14	TGTGCCAGCAGCTTAACCAGGACAGCAGGAGCGCAGTATTTT	CASSLTRTAGAQYF
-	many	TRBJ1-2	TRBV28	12	TGTGCCAGCAGTAGACGGAACTATGGCTACACCTTC	CASSRRNYGYTF
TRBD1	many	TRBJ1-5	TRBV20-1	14	TGCAGTGCACCGACAGGGGGCGGCAATCAGCCCCAGCATTTT	CSAPTGGGNQPQHF
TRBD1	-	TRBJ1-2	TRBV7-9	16	TGTGCCAGCACCATCGACAGGGGAATGGGTAACTATGGCTACACCTTC	CASTIDRGMGNYGYTF
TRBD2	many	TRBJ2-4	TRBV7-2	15	TGTGCCAGCAGCTTAGGGGGGGGTGGTTTTGACATTCAGTACTTC	CASSLGGGGFDIQYF
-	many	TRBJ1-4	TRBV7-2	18	TGTGCCAGCAGCTTATATGGCCCTCGAAGTGCAACTAATGAAAAACTGTTTTTT	CASSLYGPRSATNEKLFF
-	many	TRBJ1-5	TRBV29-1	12	TGCAGCGTTGGGAATCAGGGTCAGCCCCAGCATTTT	CSVGNQGQPQHF
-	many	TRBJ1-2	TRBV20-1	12	TGCAGTGCTTCAGGGGAAGGCTATGGCTACACCTTC	CSASGEGYGYTF
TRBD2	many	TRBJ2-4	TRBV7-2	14	TGTGCCAGCAGCTTAGAAGCGGGACGGAACATTCAGTACTTC	CASSLEAGRNIQYF
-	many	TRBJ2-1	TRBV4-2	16	TGTGCCAGCAGCCAAGATATGGGCGGGGCTTACAATGAGCAGTTCTTC	CASSQDMGGAYNEQFF
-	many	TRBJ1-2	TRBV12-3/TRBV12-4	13	TGTGCCAGCACCTACCGGGCCAGCTATGGCTACACCTTC	CASTYRASYGYTF
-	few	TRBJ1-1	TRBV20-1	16	TGCAGTGCTAGAGATCAGGGACAAGGGATGAACACTGAAGCTTTCTTT	CSARDQGQGMNTEAFF
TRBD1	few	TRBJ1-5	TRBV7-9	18	TGTGCCAGCAGCTCGGGGGACAGGGCGCCTAATTGGAATCAGCCCCAGCATTTT	CASSSGDRAPNWNQPQHF
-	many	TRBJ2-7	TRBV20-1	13	TGCAGTGTTCCCCGACAGGGAGGATACGAGCAGTACTTC	CSVPRQGGYEQYF
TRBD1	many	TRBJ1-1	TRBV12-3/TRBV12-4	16	TGTGCCAGCAGTCCCCCCACAGGGGGCCTGAACACTGAAGCTTTCTTT	CASSPPTGGLNTEAFF
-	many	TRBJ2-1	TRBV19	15	TGTGCCAGCCGGAGTCGAGGGGCAACCTACAATGAGCAGTTCTTC	CASRSRGATYNEQFF
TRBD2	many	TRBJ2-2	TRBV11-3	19	TGTGCCAGCAGCTTAGATTCAAGGGTAGCGGGGCGCACAACCGGGGAGCTGTTTTTT	CASSLDSRVAGRTTGELFF
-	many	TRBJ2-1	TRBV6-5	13	TGTGCCAGCACCGGTAGGTCCGACAATGAGCAGTTCTTC	CASTGRSDNEQFF
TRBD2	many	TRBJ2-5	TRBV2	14	TGTGCCAGATCGGCGGGGGGCCGTTCTGAGACCCAGTACTTC	CARSAGGRSETQYF
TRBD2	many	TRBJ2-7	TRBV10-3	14	TGTGCCATCAGTGTTAGTAGCGGGACGTACGAGCAGTACTTC	CAISVSSGTYEQYF
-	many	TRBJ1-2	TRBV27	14	TGTGCCAGCAGTTTTTCGGCGCGGGGCGGTGGCTACACCTTC	CASSFSARGGGYTF
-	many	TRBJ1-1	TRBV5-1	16	TGCGCCAGCAGCGTAGGACCCGGGGGAGGGAACACTGAAGCTTTCTTT	CASSVGPGGGNTEAFF
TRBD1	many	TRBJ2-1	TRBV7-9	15	TGTGCCAGCAGCTTGGGACAGGGGTCCTACAATGAGCAGTTCTTC	CASSLGQGSYNEQFF
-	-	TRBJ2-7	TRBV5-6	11	TGTGCCAGCATCGGGATTTTCGAGCAGTACTTC	CASIGIFEQYF
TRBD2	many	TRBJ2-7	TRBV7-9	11	TGTGCCAGCTCTAGCGGCGTTTGGCAGTACTTC	CASSSGVWQYF
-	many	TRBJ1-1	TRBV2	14	TGTGCCAGCAGTGAACAGGGGCCGAACACTGAAGCTTTCTTT	CASSEQGPNTEAFF
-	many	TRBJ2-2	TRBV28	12	TGTGCCAGCAAAACAGGGACCGGGGAGCTGTTTTTT	CASKTGTGELFF
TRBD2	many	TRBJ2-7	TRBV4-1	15	TGCGCCAGCAGCGACCGGACTAGCGGGGCTTACGAGCAGTACTTC	CASSDRTSGAYEQYF
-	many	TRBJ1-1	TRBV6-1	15	TGTGCCAGCAGTGAAGCCGGCAGGGGTAGCACTGAAGCTTTCTTT	CASSEAGRGSTEAFF
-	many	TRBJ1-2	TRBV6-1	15	TGTGCCAGCAGGGTCGACAGGAAAAAAACTCATGGCTACACCTTC	CASRVDRKKTHGYTF
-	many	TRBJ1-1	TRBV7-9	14	TGTGCCAGCAGCCCTACGAGGCAGTCTACTGAAGCTTTCTTT	CASSPTRQSTEAFF
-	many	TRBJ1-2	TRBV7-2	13	TGTGCCAGCAGCCCAGGGATGAACTATGGCTACACCTTC	CASSPGMNYGYTF
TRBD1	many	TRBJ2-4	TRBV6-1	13	TGTGCCAGCAGTGAGACAGGGGGCCCAATTCAGTACTTC	CASSETGGPIQYF
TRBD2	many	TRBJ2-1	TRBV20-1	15	TGCAGTGCTAGACAGGCTAGCGGGGGGGCCGATGAGCAGTTCTTC	CSARQASGGADEQFF
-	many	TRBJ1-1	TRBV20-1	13	TGCAGTGCTCCCTCCTCAGGGAACACTGAAGCTTTCTTT	CSAPSSGNTEAFF
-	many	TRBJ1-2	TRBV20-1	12	TGCAGTGCTAAGGACGGACTTAGTAGCTACACCTTC	CSAKDGLSSYTF
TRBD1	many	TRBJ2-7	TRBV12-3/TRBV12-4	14	TGTGCCAGCAGTTTCGTACAGGGGGCCTACGAGCAGTACTTC	CASSFVQGAYEQYF
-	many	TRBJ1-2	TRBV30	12	TGTGCCTGGAGTAGGCTTAACTATGGCTACACCTTC	CAWSRLNYGYTF
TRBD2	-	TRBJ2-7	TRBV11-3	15	TGTGCCAGCAGCCTCGGGGGGACTATAAACTACGAGCAGTACTTC	CASSLGGTINYEQYF
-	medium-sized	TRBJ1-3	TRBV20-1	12	TGCAGTGCTAGGAGCTCTGGAAACACCATATATTTT	CSARSSGNTIYF
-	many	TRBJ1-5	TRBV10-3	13	TGTGCCATATCCTGGGATCCGGATCAGCCCCAGCATTTT	CAISWDPDQPQHF
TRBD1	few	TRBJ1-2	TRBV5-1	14	TGCGCCAGCAGCACGCAGGGGGCCGAGTCTGGCTACACCTTC	CASSTQGAESGYTF
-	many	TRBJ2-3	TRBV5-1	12	TGCGCCACCAACACCGTTGGCTATACGCAGTATTTT	CATNTVGYTQYF
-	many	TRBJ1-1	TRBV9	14	TGTGCCAGCAGCTTCAAGGACATGAACACTGAAGCTTTCTTT	CASSFKDMNTEAFF
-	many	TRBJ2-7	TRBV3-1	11	TGTGCCAGCAGCAGGAGCTACGAGCAGTACTTC	CASSRSYEQYF
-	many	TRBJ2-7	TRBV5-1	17	TGCGCCAGCAGCTTGGCTGGTTTAAGCGGCGGCGTGGGAGAGCAGTACTTC	CASSLAGLSGGVGEQYF